This entry describes one T cell receptor (beta chain). This sample was taken from a study of regulatory T cells in long-lasting Graves disease. After RNA was extracted from PBMCs, the TCR library was made from it. TCRdb reprocessed the reads via MiXCR and lists one record per CDR3 protein. The table lists about 1,300 distinct CDR3 sequences, around half of them singletons. The CDR3 consists of 17 residues. The ends lost 3 bases at V and 1 base at J; junction bases unmatched: 6. Germline CDR1 reads KGHSH; CDR2 reads LQKENI. This sequence was found in a female donor with Graves disease. This chain links TRBV18 with TRBJ1-4, with 9 bases matching TRBD1. Material: peripheral blood mononuclear cells (PBMCs), obtained with antithyroid drug treatment, in newly diagnosed or persistent Graves disease (not recorded which). CDR3: CASSPVPGQGTNEKLFF. CDR3 DNA: TGTGCCAGCTCACCGGTCCCGGGACAGGGAACTAATGAAAAACTGTTTTTT.